This T cell receptor beta chain was identified in a study of response to subunit inactivated influenza vaccine. Each CDR3 protein is one row after TCRdb ran MiXCR on the RT-PCR reads. The table lists 600,000 to 850,000 distinct CDR3 sequences, around 13% of them singletons. V lost 3 bases, J lost 2 bases, and 8 bases lay in between. The CDR3 length is 14 residues. Germline V gene data show CDR1 as MGHDK and CDR2 as SYGVNS. The source material was PBMCs from blood, sampled 14 to 15 days before vaccination. The sequence came from a man aged 45-65 years who received an inactivated influenza vaccine. The chain employs TRBV25-1 and TRBJ1-5; D perhaps matches TRBD1 (6 bases). The CDR3 sequence: CASSDRQGNQPQHF. The CDR3 DNA is TGTGCCAGCAGTGATCGACAGGGCAATCAGCCCCAGCATTTT. Combining the CDR3 with reference TRBV25-1 and TRBJ1-5 gives the whole variable domain EADIYQTPRYLVIGTGKKITLECSQTMGHDKMYWYQQDPGMELHLIHYSYGVNSTEKGDLSSESTVSRIRTEHFPLTLESARPSHTSQYLCASSDRQGNQPQHFGDGTRLSIL.